The T cell receptor beta chain described here comes from a study of blood T cell repertoires in COVID-19. Study at large: From T cells, B-cell-depleted T cells, or PBMCs came the material, which was cDNA or gDNA.

Produced via immunoSEQ multiplex PCR; TCRdb's table is partial and in-frame only. The sample has some 200,000 clones, approximately 80% seen once; the top ten hold approximately 13%. Sequencing input: peripheral blood. The source is a human donor in a cohort sampled during active COVID-19.

CDR3: CASSYLEDTEAFF. The CDR3 DNA sequence: TGTGCCAGCAGTTATCTCGAGGACACTGAAGCTTTCTTT. The rearrangement uses TRBV6-5 and TRBJ1-1; D gene uncertain. CDR1 and CDR2 (germline): MNHEY, SVGAGI. This CDR3 has 13 residues. The V end was cut by 3 bases, the J end by 3 bases, with 8 bases between.